This T cell receptor beta chain is drawn from a study of T-cell reconstitution after alpha-beta-depleted transplantation in children. Findings and limits, study-wide: Surviving recipient T cells and thymic progenitors produced the high day-60 TCRbeta diversity seen in some patients. By about two months after transplant, alpha-beta T cells reportedly arose from several hundred graft clones that had expanded.

Library preparation (for TCRbeta) was performed with unique molecular identifiers. TCRdb reanalysed the PCR reads using MiXCR and keeps one entry per CDR3 protein. Of 450,000 to 600,000 distinct CDR3 sequences listed, 10% to 15% are singletons. This clonotype was recorded a few times. The antigen is not known. This CDR3 comprises 19 residues. The germline gives CDR1 SGHRS, CDR2 YFSETQ. The ends lost 0 bases at V and 0 bases at J; junction bases unmatched: 12. This sequence originates from a male patient younger than 18 who had a stem cell transplant for acute myeloid leukemia, so the T cells may come from the graft donor. V is TRBV5-1 and J is TRBJ2-1, with 7 bases matching TRBD2. The material was PBMCs, mostly from graft donor cells, obtained 360 days after TCRalphabeta/CD19-depleted stem cell transplant. Here the CDR3 reads CASSLGSLLAVSSYNEQFF. The CDR3 bases are TGCGCCAGCAGCTTGGGTTCCCTGCTAGCGGTAAGCTCCTACAATGAGCAGTTCTTC.